This T cell receptor beta chain emerged from a study of shared clonotypes between healthy human individuals (dated by TCRdb to 2019 to 2021). About the investigation overall: Three men and a couple of women, aged 18 to 49 years, made up the cohort. For each donor, three plates each were used for CD4 naive and CD4 memory, two plates were used for CD8 naive, and one plate was used for CD8 memory. Blood TCR repertoires of roughly five healthy adults were deeply sequenced to estimate repertoire size and the extent of clonotype sharing between individuals. Different laboratories and diverse techniques were used to prepare libraries and sequence TCR repertoires, to increase sequencing depth and limit assay-specific biases. Leukapheresis yielded between about 0.85 and 9 billion PBMCs per donor.

The CDR3 measures 14 amino acids from cysteine to phenylalanine. The only DNA kept is the CDR3, 42 bases in frame from the first base. Between the V and J ends, shortened by 1 base and 4 bases respectively, the junction contains 9 bases. In the germline V gene (reference sequence), CDR1 corresponds to WNHNN and CDR2 to SYGVQD. Overall study results and their limits: Pairwise subsampling indicated that sequencing depth was expected to affect the degree of clonotype sharing among donors. Rarefaction of sorted-subset datasets indicated incomplete sequencing despite the large sequencing depth. Larger estimated clonotype richness was generally found for naive subsets than for memory subsets. About 4.5% of naive CD4, approximately 3.7% of naive CD8, around 2.3% of memory CD4, and less than 0.45% of memory CD8 clonotypes were shared across a handful of donors. The small number of donors limited the genetic and exposure-history diversity represented. Clonotypes shared by all four sorted-subset donors showed higher generation probabilities than non-shared clonotypes. Sampling was restricted to blood, and TCR repertoires in tissue are likely to differ from TCR repertoires in blood.

CD8 naive samples consisted of CD45RO-negative cells that were positively selected for CCR7, yielding a CD45RA+CCR7+ population without TemRA cells. The donors were healthy, HIV-negative adults who had no recently reported acute infections or vaccinations. Every donor was a Caucasian adult living in Nashville, Tennessee, USA. After blood collection by leukapheresis, PBMCs were isolated using Ficoll-Histopaque density gradient centrifugation and then cryopreserved in the vapor phase of liquid nitrogen. Analytical flow cytometry was used to check the purity and quantity of every magnetically sorted T cell population. Genomic DNA was isolated from every sorted fraction and measured by UV absorbance on a Nanodrop 2000c. Using the deep immunoSEQ assay, TCR CDR3 regions were amplified from genomic DNA by multiplex PCR. Genomic DNA extracted from each cell subset was distributed evenly over all wells of several immunoSEQ 96-well plates, and each plate served as one replicate. Each replicate PCR for sorted subsets received around 210 ng genomic DNA, equal to about 30,000 T cell genomes. Purified libraries were measured with a Qubit 3.0 fluorometer, size-checked on a Bioanalyzer 2100, and measured again with the KAPA Library Quantification kit. Every immunoSEQ 96-well plate was sequenced on a separate single-read 150-cycle Illumina NextSeq 550 flow cell. Under the source paper's analysis protocol: Because only junctional sequences without quality scores were contained in the immunoSEQ output, filtering matching that applied to full-length reads could not be performed. To assign V/J genes and CDR3, sequences were annotated using PyIR, a Python wrapper for IgBLAST v1.9, with IMGT germline references. Any read was removed if the V/J assignment was weak (E-value above 1e-6), the CDR3 was missing, or the read contained stop codons, out-of-frame junctions, or ambiguous translated residues. V3J clonotypes were defined as sequences sharing the same inferred V gene, J gene, and CDR3 amino acid sequence. Percentage overlap between repertoires was computed as shared unique clonotypes divided by the size of the smaller repertoire. Richness of each repertoire was evaluated using RTK rarefaction, the Chao1 estimator, and Recon v2.1 estimates of unobserved clonotypes. Generation probabilities were computed with OLGA for all TCRbeta clonotypes obtained by the gDNA method from several donors. TCRdb mirrors the immuneACCESS table, restricted to in-frame sequences. Some clones are absent from its copies; in checked studies, under half trace to an unresolved V gene, and the reason for the others is unknown. That table gives V, J and clone size, and the DNA gave D and trimming. The sample table records 800,000 or so clones; roughly 96% of these occur just once. The ten top clones hold over 0.2% of the sample.

This clone appeared once. Its cognate antigen has yet to be identified. Per-base qualities were not stored, and no clone one base away is much larger. This clonotype was obtained from a man aged 25 to 45 in good health. The rearrangement combines TRBV10-1 with TRBJ2-3, with the D gene not confidently named. The sequencing sample was made of naive CD8+ T cells sorted from blood. Sample cell subset or site, as interpreted from the label and publication: CD45RA+CCR7+. This receptor has the CDR3 CASSEFEDADTQYF. The nucleotide sequence is given as TGCGCCAGCAGTGAGTTTGAGGACGCAGATACGCAGTATTTT.